This paragraph reports one TCR beta chain. Its cognate antigen is unknown. Assay used: immunoSEQ multiplex PCR; TCRdb lists only in-frame clones, some missing. Of about 5,000 clones in the sample, just under 95% were seen once. The data originate from a study of chemoradiotherapy in HPV16-positive cancers. Overall study context: Candidate HPV-specific T-cell clones and common TCR motifs came from functional assays in a couple of HPV16-positive patients.

Findings and limits, study-wide: Functional assays defining HPV-specific T cells used only two HPV16-positive patients.

The germline V and J ends were trimmed by 1 base and 5 bases, with 9 bases remaining between them. The CDR3 runs 14 residues. From germline, CDR1 is LGHNA and CDR2 YSLEER. Over chemoradiotherapy, repertoires were sampled more than once. The chain employs TRBV4-3 and TRBJ2-1; D perhaps matches TRBD1 (5 bases). Sampling was performed from a patient who underwent chemoradiotherapy. The TCR originated in a human donor with HPV-associated anogenital cancer. The CDR3 DNA is TGCGCCAGCAGCCAAGTCGTCAGGGACAATGAGCAGTTCTTC. It translates to CASSQVVRDNEQFF.